The rows below give T cell receptor beta chains drawn from one sample of a study of early T cells in non-severe SARS-CoV-2 infection. TCRdb passed the 5' RACE reads through MiXCR, listing each CDR3 protein once. The table lists tens of thousands of distinct CDR3 sequences, roughly 10% of them singletons. Sequences were obtained from whole blood. The source of these receptors is an adult who was a healthcare worker with PCR-confirmed SARS-CoV-2 infection or an uninfected control (not recorded which). The CDR3 runs from the conserved cysteine through the conserved F or W. The order of the fields is V gene, D gene, clone size, CDR3 protein. D genes are given only for firm matches. Rows may omit the clone size; those that give it use once, few, many or a size class.

v_gene: TRBV10-3
d_gene: NA
abundance: many
CDR3aa: CAIRKQVNTEAFF

v_gene: TRBV9
d_gene: NA
abundance: few
CDR3aa: CASSVGTLAYEQYF

v_gene: TRBV6-2/TRBV6-3
d_gene: NA
abundance: few
CDR3aa: CASSSLYEQYF

v_gene: TRBV11-2
d_gene: TRBD1
abundance: few
CDR3aa: CASSADRGSPLHF

v_gene: TRBV11-1
d_gene: TRBD2
abundance: few
CDR3aa: CASSLWGGLQETQYF

v_gene: TRBV30
d_gene: TRBD1
abundance: many
CDR3aa: CAFPGTGGVGYTF

v_gene: TRBV3-1
d_gene: NA
abundance: NA
CDR3aa: CASSQAHTGELFF

v_gene: TRBV7-8
d_gene: NA
abundance: few
CDR3aa: CASSKTDGTDTQYF

v_gene: TRBV29-1
d_gene: TRBD2
abundance: few
CDR3aa: CSVVGLAGTYEQYF

v_gene: TRBV5-6
d_gene: NA
abundance: many
CDR3aa: CASSLMGASYYGYTF

v_gene: TRBV7-9
d_gene: NA
abundance: many
CDR3aa: CASSTPDSRQYF

v_gene: TRBV7-2
d_gene: NA
abundance: NA
CDR3aa: CASSFMVASYEQYF

v_gene: TRBV29-1
d_gene: NA
abundance: few
CDR3aa: CSAVTPTNEKLFF

v_gene: TRBV6-6
d_gene: NA
abundance: many
CDR3aa: CASSYSAGYWEQYF

v_gene: TRBV5-1
d_gene: NA
abundance: few
CDR3aa: CASRPGHTNTEAFF

v_gene: TRBV6-1
d_gene: NA
abundance: many
CDR3aa: CASSAQPTYEQYF

v_gene: TRBV6-4
d_gene: NA
abundance: many
CDR3aa: CASSSLPGVATGELFF

v_gene: TRBV6-2/TRBV6-3
d_gene: NA
abundance: many
CDR3aa: CASGKGEAYNEQFF

v_gene: TRBV12-3/TRBV12-4
d_gene: TRBD2
abundance: many
CDR3aa: CASRRSGTSGTYEQYF

v_gene: TRBV20-1
d_gene: NA
abundance: few
CDR3aa: CSARGSSGYTF

v_gene: TRBV6-6
d_gene: NA
abundance: many
CDR3aa: CASSYSEFSGNTIYF

v_gene: TRBV5-8
d_gene: TRBD1
abundance: few
CDR3aa: CASSLGQGATDTQYF

v_gene: TRBV5-1
d_gene: TRBD2
abundance: many
CDR3aa: CASKLAGDSYNEQFF

v_gene: TRBV6-2/TRBV6-3
d_gene: TRBD1
abundance: few
CDR3aa: CASMWGQGNQPQHF

v_gene: TRBV28
d_gene: TRBD2
abundance: few
CDR3aa: CASSRLAGNTDTQYF

v_gene: TRBV5-6
d_gene: NA
abundance: many
CDR3aa: CASSSPMNTGELFF

v_gene: TRBV5-1
d_gene: TRBD2
abundance: many
CDR3aa: CASRLAGDYNEQFF

v_gene: TRBV30
d_gene: TRBD2
abundance: NA
CDR3aa: CAWSVQGREFF

v_gene: TRBV27
d_gene: NA
abundance: few
CDR3aa: CASTRGVTYNEQFF

v_gene: TRBV7-8
d_gene: NA
abundance: many
CDR3aa: CASSPPGPGRSYNEQFF

v_gene: TRBV30
d_gene: NA
abundance: NA
CDR3aa: CAWSVQGQTYSNQPQHF

v_gene: TRBV7-3
d_gene: NA
abundance: many
CDR3aa: CASSPVGQAYNEQFF